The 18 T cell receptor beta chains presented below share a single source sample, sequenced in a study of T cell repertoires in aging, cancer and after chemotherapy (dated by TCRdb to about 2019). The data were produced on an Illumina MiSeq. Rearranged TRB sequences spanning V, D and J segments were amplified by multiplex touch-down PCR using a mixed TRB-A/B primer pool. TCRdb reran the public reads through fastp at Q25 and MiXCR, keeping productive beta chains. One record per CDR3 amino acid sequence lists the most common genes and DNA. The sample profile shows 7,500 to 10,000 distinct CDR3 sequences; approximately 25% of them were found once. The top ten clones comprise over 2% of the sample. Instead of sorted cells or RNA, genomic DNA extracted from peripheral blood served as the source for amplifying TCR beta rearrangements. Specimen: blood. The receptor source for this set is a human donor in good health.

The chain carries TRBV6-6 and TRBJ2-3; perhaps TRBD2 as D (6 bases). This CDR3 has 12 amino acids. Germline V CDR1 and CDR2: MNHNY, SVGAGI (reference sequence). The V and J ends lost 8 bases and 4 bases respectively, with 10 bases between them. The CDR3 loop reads CASGSSADTQYF. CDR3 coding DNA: TGTGCCAGCGGATCTAGCGCAGATACGCAGTATTTT.

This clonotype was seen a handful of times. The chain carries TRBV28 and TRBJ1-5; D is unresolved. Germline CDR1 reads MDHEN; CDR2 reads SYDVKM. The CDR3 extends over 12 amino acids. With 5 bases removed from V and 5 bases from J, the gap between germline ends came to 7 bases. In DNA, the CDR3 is TGTGCCAGCAGTCGACCTCATCAGCCCCAGCATTTT. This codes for CASSRPHQPQHF.

The DNA of the CDR3 is TGTGCCAGCAGCTTGGCGGGAGCCCTATTGGATACGCAGTATTTT. Protein: CASSLAGALLDTQYF. The chain uses TRBV5-4 and TRBJ2-3; D might be TRBD2 (6 bases). Trimming left V 0 bases short and J 6 bases short, with 14 bases between. Germline values: CDR1 SGHNT, CDR2 YYREEE (reference sequence). This CDR3 comprises 15 residues.

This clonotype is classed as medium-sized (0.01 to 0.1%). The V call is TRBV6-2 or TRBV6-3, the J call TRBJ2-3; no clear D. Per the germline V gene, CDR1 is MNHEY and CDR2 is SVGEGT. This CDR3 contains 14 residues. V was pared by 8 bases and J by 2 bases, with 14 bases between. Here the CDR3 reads CASSQVEPTDTQYF. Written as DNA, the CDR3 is TGTGCCAGCTCCCAGGTAGAACCCACAGATACGCAGTATTTT.

The DNA for the CDR3 is TGTGCCAGCTCACCAGTCAACGGCGATACGCAGTATTTT. This gives the protein CASSPVNGDTQYF. This chain links TRBV18 with TRBJ2-3; D remains ambiguous. Between the trimmed V and J ends, which lost 2 bases and 6 bases, there was a span of 9 bases. Germline CDR1 and CDR2: KGHSH and LQKENI. The length of the CDR3 is 13 residues.

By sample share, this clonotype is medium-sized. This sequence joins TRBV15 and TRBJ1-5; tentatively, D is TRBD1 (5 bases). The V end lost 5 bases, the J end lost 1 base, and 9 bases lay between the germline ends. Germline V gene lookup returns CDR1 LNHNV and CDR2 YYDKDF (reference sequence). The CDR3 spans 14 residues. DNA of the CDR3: TGTGCCACCAGCTTTCCAGGGAGCAATCAGCCCCAGCATTTT. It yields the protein CATSFPGSNQPQHF.

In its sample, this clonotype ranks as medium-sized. Here the CDR3 DNA reads TGTGCCAGCAGTGCCCGCAGGGTCGGGTATGGCTACACCTTC. Translation: CASSARRVGYGYTF. The chain carries TRBV12-3 or TRBV12-4 and TRBJ1-2; TRBD1 might be the D (5 bases). There are 14 residues in the CDR3. With 5 bases removed from V and 5 bases from J, the gap between germline ends came to 15 bases.

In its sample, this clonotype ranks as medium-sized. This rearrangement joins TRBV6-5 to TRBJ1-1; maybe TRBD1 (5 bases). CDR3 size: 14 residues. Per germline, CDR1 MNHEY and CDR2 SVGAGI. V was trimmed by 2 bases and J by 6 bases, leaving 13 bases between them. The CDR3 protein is CASSYPGKGAEAFF. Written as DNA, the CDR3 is TGTGCCAGCAGTTACCCCGGGAAAGGGGCTGAAGCTTTCTTT.

In DNA, the CDR3 is TGTGCCAGCAGCGCTTCTGGCGGGAGCACAGATACGCAGTATTTT. It encodes CASSASGGSTDTQYF. The chain couples TRBV12-3 or TRBV12-4 to TRBJ2-3; a possible D gene is TRBD2 (5 bases). The CDR3 contains 15 residues. The V gene lost 6 bases and the J gene lost 0 bases, with 13 bases spanning the gap.

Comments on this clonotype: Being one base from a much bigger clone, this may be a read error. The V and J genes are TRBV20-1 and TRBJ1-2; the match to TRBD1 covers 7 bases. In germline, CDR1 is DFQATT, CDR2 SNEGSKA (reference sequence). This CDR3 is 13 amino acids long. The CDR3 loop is CSSRGTVSYGYTF. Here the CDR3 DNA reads TGCAGTTCTAGAGGGACAGTATCCTATGGCTACACCTTC.

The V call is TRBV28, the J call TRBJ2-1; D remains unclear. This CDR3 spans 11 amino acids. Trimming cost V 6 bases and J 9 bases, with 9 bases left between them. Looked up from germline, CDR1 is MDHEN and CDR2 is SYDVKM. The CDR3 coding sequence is TGTGCCAGCAGATCGGCGGCTGAGCAGTTCTTC. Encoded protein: CASRSAAEQFF.

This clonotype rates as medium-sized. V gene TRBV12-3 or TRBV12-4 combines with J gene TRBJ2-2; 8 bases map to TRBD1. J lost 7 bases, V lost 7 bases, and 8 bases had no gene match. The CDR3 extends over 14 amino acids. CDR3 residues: CASKVQGAHGELFF. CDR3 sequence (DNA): TGTGCCAGCAAGGTGCAGGGGGCCCACGGGGAGCTGTTTTTT.

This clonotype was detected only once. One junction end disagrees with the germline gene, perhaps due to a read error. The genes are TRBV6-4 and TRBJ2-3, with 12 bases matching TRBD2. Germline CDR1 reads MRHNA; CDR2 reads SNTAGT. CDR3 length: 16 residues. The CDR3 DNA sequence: TGCGCCAGCAGTGAGGGACTAGCGGGCTTCACAGATACGCAGTATTTT. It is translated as CASSEGLAGFTDTQYF.

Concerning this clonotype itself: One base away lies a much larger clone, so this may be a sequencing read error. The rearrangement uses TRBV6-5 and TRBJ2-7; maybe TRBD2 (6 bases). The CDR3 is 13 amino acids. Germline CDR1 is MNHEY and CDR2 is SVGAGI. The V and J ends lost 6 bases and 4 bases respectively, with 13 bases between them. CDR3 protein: CASRTRGSYEQYF. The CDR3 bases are TGTGCCAGCAGGACTAGAGGGAGTTACGAGCAGTACTTC.

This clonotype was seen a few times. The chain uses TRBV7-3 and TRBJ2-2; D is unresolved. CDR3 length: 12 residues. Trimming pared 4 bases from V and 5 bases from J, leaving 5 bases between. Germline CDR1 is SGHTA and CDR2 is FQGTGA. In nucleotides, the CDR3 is TGTGCCAGCAGCTCGTATACCGGGGAGCTGTTTTTT. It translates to CASSSYTGELFF.

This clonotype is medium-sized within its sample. For the CDR3, the DNA is TGTGCCAGCAGCCCGAGGACAGGGCTGGAGCCCCAGCATTTT. This encodes CASSPRTGLEPQHF. J is TRBJ1-5 and V is TRBV6-5; 8 positions agree with TRBD1. Germline loops: CDR1 MNHEY, CDR2 SVGAGI. Trimming took 6 bases from V and 8 from J; bases not matched to a gene: 9. There are 14 residues in the CDR3.

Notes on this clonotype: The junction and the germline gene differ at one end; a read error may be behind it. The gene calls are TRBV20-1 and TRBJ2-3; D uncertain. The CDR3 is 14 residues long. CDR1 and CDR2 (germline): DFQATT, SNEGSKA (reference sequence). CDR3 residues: CSATDPRSTDTKYF. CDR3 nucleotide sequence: TGCAGTGCTACGGACCCTCGTTCAACTGATACGAAGTATTTT.

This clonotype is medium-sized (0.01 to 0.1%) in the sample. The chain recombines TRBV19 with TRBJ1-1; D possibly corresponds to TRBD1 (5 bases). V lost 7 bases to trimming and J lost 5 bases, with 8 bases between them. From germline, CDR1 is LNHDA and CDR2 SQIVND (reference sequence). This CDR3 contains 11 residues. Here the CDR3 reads CASIGVTEAFF. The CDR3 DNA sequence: TGTGCCAGTATAGGGGTTACTGAAGCTTTCTTT. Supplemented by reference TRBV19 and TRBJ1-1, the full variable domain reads DGGITQSPKYLFRKEGQNVTLSCEQNLNHDAMYWYRQDPGQGLRLIYYSQIVNDFQKGDIAEGYSVSREKKESFPLTVTSAQKNPTAFYLCASIGVTEAFFGQGTRLTVV.